Listed below are T cell receptor beta chains from one sample, sequenced in a study of graft-versus-host responses after intestinal transplantation. Profiling relied on immunoSEQ multiplex PCR, and the TCRdb table lists in-frame clones only, not all of them. The sample carries roughly 6,000 clones, approximately 83% recorded once. Sequenced here: ileum tissue, sampled 300 to 310 days after intestinal transplant. The receptors stem from a human patient who received an intestinal transplant, so some T cells may come from the graft donor. The CDR3 runs from the conserved cysteine through the conserved F or W. The D gene is left open where the match is weak. The size entry is marked missing in some rows and otherwise reads once, few, many or a size class.

j_gene | abundance | v_gene | d_gene | CDR3aa | CDR3nt
TRBJ2-5 | . | TRBV9 | . | CASSPGQRWLGGGLTQYF | TGTGCCAGCAGCCCCGGACAGAGGTGGCTAGGTGGGGGTCTCACCCAGTACTTC
TRBJ2-5 | . | TRBV28 | TRBD2 | CASSLWTSGSGETQYF | TGTGCCAGCAGTTTGTGGACTAGCGGGAGTGGAGAGACCCAGTACTTC
TRBJ2-1 | . | TRBV6-4 | . | CASSDSAGSYNEQFF | TGTGCCAGCAGTGACTCGGCGGGATCCTACAATGAGCAGTTCTTC
TRBJ1-5 | . | TRBV6-5 | . | CASSYVNSNQPQHF | TGTGCCAGCAGTTACGTGAATAGCAATCAGCCCCAGCATTTT
TRBJ1-1 | few | TRBV5-6 | . | CASSLASGTEAFF | TGTGCCAGCAGCTTGGCCTCAGGGACTGAAGCTTTCTTT
TRBJ2-3 | . | TRBV11-3 | . | CASSFRTDTQYF | TGTGCCAGCAGCTTTCGGACAGATACGCAGTATTTT
TRBJ1-4 | . | TRBV4-3 | . | CASSQDRRRGGEKLFF | TGCGCCAGCAGCCAAGATCGGCGCAGGGGCGGTGAAAAACTGTTTTTT
TRBJ2-1 | . | TRBV28 | . | CASSSSGEQFF | .
TRBJ2-2 | . | TRBV18 | . | CASSPLGSAGELFF | TGTGCCAGCTCCCCTCTTGGCTCCGCCGGGGAGCTGTTTTTT
TRBJ2-5 | . | TRBV9 | . | CASSPRTPEYQETQYF | TGTGCCAGCAGCCCTAGGACTCCCGAGTACCAAGAGACCCAGTACTTC
TRBJ1-4 | . | TRBV6-6 | TRBD1 | CASSYVTGENEKLFF | TGTGCCAGCAGTTACGTGACAGGGGAGAATGAAAAACTGTTTTTT
TRBJ2-1 | . | TRBV7-9 | TRBD2 | CASSSGLAGATAEQFF | TGTGCCAGCAGCTCAGGACTAGCGGGAGCGACGGCTGAGCAGTTCTTC
TRBJ1-4 | . | TRBV6-5 | . | CASSYSGGRVEKLFF | TGTGCCAGCAGTTACTCGGGGGGGCGGGTTGAAAAACTGTTTTTT
TRBJ2-7 | . | TRBV5-6 | TRBD2 | CASSLAGLAEDYEQYF | TGTGCCAGCAGCCTAGCCGGACTAGCGGAAGACTACGAGCAGTACTTC
TRBJ1-3 | . | TRBV19 | TRBD1 | CASTRAPWTGDDSGNTIYF | TGTGCCAGTACTCGCGCCCCCTGGACAGGGGACGACTCTGGAAACACCATATATTTT
TRBJ2-6 | . | TRBV7-9 | TRBD1 | CASSLKGQPLSGANVLTF | TGTGCCAGCAGCTTAAAGGGACAGCCCCTCTCTGGGGCCAACGTCCTGACTTTC
TRBJ1-2 | . | TRBV11-2 | . | CASSLESGPYYGYTF | TGTGCCAGCAGCTTAGAATCGGGGCCCTACTATGGCTACACCTTC
TRBJ1-5 | . | TRBV19 | . | CASSIEGGREGNQPQHF | TGTGCCAGTAGTATTGAGGGGGGGCGAGAGGGCAATCAGCCCCAGCATTTT
TRBJ2-7 | . | TRBV6-1 | TRBD1 | CASSEMTGGVYEQYF | TGTGCCAGCAGTGAGATGACAGGGGGCGTTTACGAGCAGTACTTC
TRBJ2-7 | . | TRBV7-4 | . | CASSLKQPNYEQYF | TGTGCCAGCAGCTTGAAACAGCCCAACTACGAGCAGTACTTC
TRBJ1-5 | once | TRBV6-6 | . | CASRSNQPQHF | TGTGCCAGCAGGAGCAATCAGCCCCAGCATTTT
TRBJ1-2 | once | TRBV7-9 | . | CASSLARPGRTPNYGYTF | TGTGCCAGCAGCTTAGCTCGGCCAGGCCGTACTCCTAACTATGGCTACACCTTC
TRBJ2-7 | once | TRBV29-1 | TRBD2 | CSVDSGRDEQYF | TGCAGCGTTGATAGTGGGAGGGACGAGCAGTACTTC
TRBJ2-5 | . | TRBV21-1 | . | CASSKVMAAEETQYF | TGTGCCAGCAGCAAAGTGATGGCGGCCGAAGAGACCCAGTACTTC
TRBJ1-1 | . | TRBV6-1 | TRBD1 | CASSDRGLGDTEAFF | TGTGCCAGCAGCGACAGGGGGCTAGGGGACACTGAAGCTTTCTTT
TRBJ2-2 | . | TRBV28 | . | CASSLYTGELFF | TGTGCCAGCAGTTTATACACCGGGGAGCTGTTTTTT
TRBJ2-1 | once | TRBV9 | TRBD2 | CASNRLAGGGNEQFF | TGTGCCAGCAATCGACTAGCGGGAGGTGGCAATGAGCAGTTCTTC
TRBJ1-2 | . | TRBV2 | TRBD1 | CASSEALGGAGGYTF | TGTGCCAGCAGTGAAGCCCTAGGGGGCGCAGGAGGCTACACCTTC
TRBJ2-5 | . | TRBV2 | TRBD2 | CASKPGTSGETQYF | TGTGCCAGCAAACCCGGGACTAGCGGGGAGACCCAGTACTTC
TRBJ2-2 | once | TRBV11-3 | TRBD1 | CASSLGDRAGELFF | TGTGCCAGCAGCTTAGGGGACAGGGCCGGGGAGCTGTTTTTT